The clone carrying this T cell receptor beta chain is a singleton in its sample. The data belong to a study of shared clonotypes between healthy human individuals. CDR1 and CDR2 (germline): SGHRS, YFSETQ. This CDR3 contains 15 residues. Trimming cost V 4 bases and J 0 bases, with 11 bases left between them. Repertoires were generated with immunoSEQ multiplex PCR, while TCRdb's copy carries only in-frame clones and drops some. The sample consists of roughly 2.2 million clones, approximately 95% of them appearing once. The donors were adults (healthy and HIV-negative) with no recent acute infections or vaccinations. Investigators divided CD4+ cells into CD45RA+ naive and CD45RA-negative memory subsets.

Input material: naive CD4+ T cells from PBMCs. Subset specified: CD45RA+ positively selected. The chain carries TRBV5-1 and TRBJ1-3; the D gene is possibly TRBD1 (5 bases). The source is a man aged 18 to 30 in good health. Some clones in this sample may be carry-over from other donors' samples. For the CDR3, the DNA is TGCGCCAGCAGCCAGGACGGGACCTCTGGAAACACCATATATTTT. This sequence encodes CASSQDGTSGNTIYF.